This T cell receptor beta chain was sequenced during a study of blood T cell repertoires in COVID-19. In the original processing: Amplifying reference gene primers gave estimates of nucleated cell counts. The repertoire was sequenced with immunoSEQ multiplex PCR; TCRdb's copy has only in-frame clones and lacks some. V and J calls and clone size are those listed in that table; D and trimming were worked out from the DNA. The table has 35,000 to 40,000 clones, approximately 91% seen once. The CDR3 runs 15 residues. CDR1 is SGHTA, CDR2 FQGTGA, per germline. The V gene lost 0 bases and the J gene lost 6 bases, with 12 bases spanning the gap.

The V call is TRBV7-3, the J call TRBJ2-1; the D gene is possibly TRBD2 (5 bases). The clonotype originates from a man in his 60s with active COVID-19. The sequencing input was peripheral blood. CDR3 nucleotides: TGTGCCAGCAGCTTAACCGTCGGCGGGCCCAATGAGCAGTTCTTC. Amino acid sequence: CASSLTVGGPNEQFF.